This TCR beta chain was captured in a study of T cell clones after liver transplantation. Study at large: A pre-transplant mixed lymphocyte reaction with TCRbeta sequencing defined graft-donor-reactive clones followed in post-transplant blood. Blood was drawn pre-transplant, before withdrawal, and after full or failed withdrawal. Study results and limitations: Conclusions were preliminary, with small, heterogeneous patient groups. Donor-reactive sequences fell more than third party-reactive ones, suggesting partial deletion.

The ends were cut back, 1 base at V and 2 bases at J, with 10 bases in the middle. The CDR3 covers 15 residues. Germline V CDR1 and CDR2: SEHNR, FQNEAQ (reference sequence). A word on this clone: Its antigen is unidentified.

TCRdb's copy holds only in-frame clones and misses some; the assay was immunoSEQ multiplex PCR. This table holds about 72,000 clones, roughly nine tenths found once. The sample consisted of CD4+ T cells from blood, taken before liver transplant. The chain recombines TRBV7-9 with TRBJ2-3; D gene unclear. This sequence originates from a human donor who received a liver transplant. This CDR3 is CASSLVGQITDTQYF. The DNA of the CDR3 is TGTGCCAGCAGCTTAGTTGGCCAGATCACAGATACGCAGTATTTT. The full variable domain, with the rest looked up from reference TRBV7-9 and TRBJ2-3, is DTGVSQNPRHKITKRGQNVTFRCDPISEHNRLYWYRQTLGQGPEFLTYFQNEAQLEKSRLLSDRFSAERPKGSFSTLEIQRTEQGDSAMYLCASSLVGQITDTQYFGPGTRLTVL.